This TCR beta chain was identified during a study of blood T cells in healthy people across ages. Overall study findings and caveats: Those diversity estimates obtained from one million T cells were thought to be underestimates. Any conclusive comparison of naive versus antigen-experienced cells was prevented by using unsorted PBMCs.

Sample-barcoded 5' priming and a J-beta primer mix drove a second PCR of 7 to 11 cycles. Every individual sample yielded 2.5 million or more paired-end reads (each containing CDR3). TCRdb used MiXCR to reprocess the 5' RACE reads, holding one entry per CDR3 protein. Of 1.5 million to 2 million distinct CDR3 sequences in the sample, 49% were seen once. This clonotype occurred a few times. Its specificity is not known. This CDR3 is built from 14 residues. After removal of 6 bases from V and 3 bases from J, the junction contained 10 bases not matched to a gene. Per the germline V gene, CDR1 is DFQATT and CDR2 is SNEGSKA (reference sequence).

Sequencing was carried out using blood. The rearrangement uses TRBV20-1 and TRBJ2-7, with TRBD2 matching 8 bases. This TCR came from a woman between 35 and 50 years old in good health. The chain's CDR3 is CSAPDGGGVYEQYF. The DNA for the CDR3 is TGCAGTGCCCCCGACGGGGGGGGAGTCTACGAGCAGTACTTC.